The rows below give T cell receptor beta chains drawn from one sample of a study of read filtering for tumor transcriptome and immune sequencing. TCRdb recomputed calls from the reads with MiXCR, one row per CDR3 protein. The sample shows tens of thousands of distinct CDR3 sequences, about 20% of them seen only once. The sequenced sample consisted of a population of CD138-negative cells sorted from bone marrow. These receptors came from a donor aged 40 or over with multiple myeloma. Both conserved end residues are part of each CDR3. D genes are given only for firm matches. A clone size is listed for some rows: how often the clone was seen (once, few, many), or a class if it is expanded.

d_gene	abundance	v_gene	j_gene	CDR3nt	CDR3aa
TRBD2	many	TRBV29-1	TRBJ2-1	TGCAGCGTTGAAGGACTAGCGGTTGATGAGCAGTTCTTC	CSVEGLAVDEQFF
-	many	TRBV7-9	TRBJ2-1	TGTGCCAGCAGCCTAAAGGGGGGCTACAATGAGCAGTTCTTC	CASSLKGGYNEQFF
-	many	TRBV5-1	TRBJ1-4	TGCGCCAGCAGCCGCGGGGCGGGTTCTAATGAAAAACTGTTTTTT	CASSRGAGSNEKLFF
-	many	TRBV19	TRBJ2-5	TGTGCCAGTAGTATTATCGGGATAGGAGAGACCCAGTACTTC	CASSIIGIGETQYF
TRBD1	many	TRBV24-1	TRBJ2-5	TGTGCCACCAGTGTGGGACAGTTCGGAGAAGAGACCCAGTACTTC	CATSVGQFGEETQYF
-	many	TRBV30	TRBJ2-1	TGTGCCTGGAGTATGATAAACAATGAGCAGTTCTTC	CAWSMINNEQFF
TRBD2	many	TRBV20-1	TRBJ2-1	TGCAGTGCTAGAGAAGCAGGACTAGCGGGAGGTGAGCAGTTCTTC	CSAREAGLAGGEQFF
-	many	TRBV12-3/TRBV12-4	TRBJ2-2	TGTGCCAGCGGGGGCCAAGCGGGATCCGCCGGGGAGCTGTTTTTT	CASGGQAGSAGELFF
TRBD2	many	TRBV4-1	TRBJ2-1	TGCGCCAGCAGCCAAGATGAACTAGCGGGCAATGAGCAGTTCTTC	CASSQDELAGNEQFF
-	many	TRBV20-1	TRBJ2-7	TGCAGTGCTAGTGAAGGCCCCGCCGACGAGCAGTACTTC	CSASEGPADEQYF
TRBD1	many	TRBV24-1	TRBJ2-1	TGTGCCACCAGTGATTATACAGGGGGCTCCTACAATGAGCAGTTCTTC	CATSDYTGGSYNEQFF
-	-	TRBV15	TRBJ1-3	TGTGACACCAGCACGACTATGGAGCACTCTGGAAACACCATATATTTT	CDTSTTMEHSGNTIYF
-	-	TRBV11-1	TRBJ1-1	TGTGCCAGCAGCTGGCGGGTGGGGCAAGCTGAAGCTCTCTTT	CASSWRVGQAEALF
-	few	TRBV15	TRBJ2-3	TGTGCCACCAGCACCAGGAGGACAGATACGCAGTATTTT	CATSTRRTDTQYF
TRBD2	many	TRBV7-3	TRBJ2-1	TGTGCCAGCAGCGGTCTGGGTAGCGGGAGGGGCTCCTACAATGAGCAGTTCTTC	CASSGLGSGRGSYNEQFF
-	many	TRBV28	TRBJ1-1	TGTGCCAGCAGTTTACGAGGACCCAAGAACACTGAAGCTTTCTTT	CASSLRGPKNTEAFF
TRBD2	many	TRBV9	TRBJ2-1	TGTGCCAGCAGCATAAGCGGGAGCTATGAGCAGTTCTTC	CASSISGSYEQFF
-	-	TRBV7-9	TRBJ2-5	TGTGCCAGCAGCTTAGCGGGGACGTACCAAGAGACCCAGTACTTC	CASSLAGTYQETQYF
TRBD1	many	TRBV30	TRBJ1-4	TGTGCCTGGAGCGGGACAGGGGGCAATGAAAAACTGTTTTTT	CAWSGTGGNEKLFF
TRBD2	-	TRBV7-8	TRBJ2-5	TGTGCCAGCAGCCCCTATAGCGGGGGGGCGAAGGAGACCCAGTACTTC	CASSPYSGGAKETQYF
-	medium-sized	TRBV4-1	TRBJ1-6	TGCGCCAGCAGACGGGAGTATAATTCACCCCTCCACTTT	CASRREYNSPLHF
-	few	TRBV7-2	TRBJ2-7	TGTGCCAGCAGCTTAGCTCGGGAGAGAGGGCAGTACTTC	CASSLARERGQYF
-	many	TRBV11-2	TRBJ2-1	TGTGCCAGCAGCTTAGATCGTACGGGATCAAGTGAGCAGTTCTTC	CASSLDRTGSSEQFF
TRBD1	few	TRBV2	TRBJ2-1	TGTGCCAGTATCCCGCCCGGGGACAGGTCCTACAATGAGCAGTTCTTC	CASIPPGDRSYNEQFF
TRBD1	few	TRBV13	TRBJ1-2	TGTGCCAGCAGCGCACAGGGGCCTACTAACTATGGCTACACCTTC	CASSAQGPTNYGYTF
-	many	TRBV7-9	TRBJ1-1	TGTGCCAGCAGCTTAGTATTCGGGAGGAACACTGAAGCTTTCTTT	CASSLVFGRNTEAFF
-	many	TRBV25-1	TRBJ2-5	TGTGCCAGCAGTGAATCGGGACTTAGGGAGACCCAGTACTTC	CASSESGLRETQYF
-	-	TRBV7-2	TRBJ2-5	TGTGCCAGCAGTAACAGTCGTTCCTCAGAGACCCAGTACTTC	CASSNSRSSETQYF
-	many	TRBV7-6	TRBJ2-3	TGTGCCAGCAGCCCCTATCGGTCTGGGAACCCCACAGATACGCAGTATTTT	CASSPYRSGNPTDTQYF
-	many	TRBV12-3/TRBV12-4	TRBJ2-1	TGTGCCAGCAGTATGACAAACCTTTACAATGAGCAGTTCTTC	CASSMTNLYNEQFF
TRBD1	-	TRBV29-1	TRBJ2-5	TGCAGCGTTGAAGTACAAGGACAGGGGGCGTATGAGACCCAGTACTTC	CSVEVQGQGAYETQYF
-	few	TRBV9	TRBJ2-3	TGTGCCAGCAGCCCCCCTGGGCGCACAGATACGCAGTATTTT	CASSPPGRTDTQYF
-	-	TRBV19	TRBJ2-3	TGTGCCAGTAAACGGACATTTCTCACAGATACGCAGTATTTT	CASKRTFLTDTQYF
-	many	TRBV7-9	TRBJ2-2	TGTGCCAGCCATAATCAAGGGACGGTAGGGGCATTCACCGGGGAGCTGTTTTTT	CASHNQGTVGAFTGELFF
TRBD1	many	TRBV18	TRBJ2-7	TGTGCCAGCTCACCACCGACAGGGACCTACGAGCAGTACTTC	CASSPPTGTYEQYF
TRBD1	many	TRBV5-4	TRBJ1-1	TGTGCCAGCACCTACGGGACAGCTAACACTGAAGCTTTCTTT	CASTYGTANTEAFF
TRBD2	many	TRBV7-9	TRBJ2-3	TGTGCCAGCAGCTTAAGGGGACTAGCGGGAGGGCCTCGAGATACGCAGTATTTT	CASSLRGLAGGPRDTQYF
-	-	TRBV6-1	TRBJ2-5	TGTGCCGGCAGGGGATACCAAGAGACCCAGTACTTC	CAGRGYQETQYF
-	many	TRBV5-6	TRBJ2-2	TGTGCCAGCAGTGACAAGAACACCGGGGAGCTGTTTTTT	CASSDKNTGELFF
-	-	TRBV6-1	TRBJ1-1	TGTGCCAGCAATGAATTACAGCCGGCGCATGCTTTCTTT	CASNELQPAHAFF